Shown below are 12 T cell receptor beta chains from a single sample sequenced in a study of T cells in Graves' hyperthyroidism and ophthalmopathy. Researchers amplified the TCR beta CDR3 regions from RNA transcripts. Using the HTBI primer set, a first-round RT-PCR was run on the TCR CDR3. TCRdb reanalysed the multiplex PCR reads using MiXCR and keeps one entry per CDR3 protein. The data contain 600,000 to 750,000 distinct CDR3 sequences, approximately 15% of them seen just once; the ten biggest clones take up about 14%. The material sequenced was blood. These receptor sequences come from a man aged 50-60 years with Graves' hyperthyroidism.

J is TRBJ2-1 and V is TRBV4-1; D not certain. This CDR3 is 14 amino acids long. The germline V gene has CDR1 MGHRA and CDR2 YSYEKL. V lost 3 bases and J lost 6, with 12 bases in between. The chain's CDR3 is CASSHGQLANEQFF. For the CDR3, the DNA is TGCGCCAGCAGCCACGGGCAGCTCGCCAATGAGCAGTTCTTC.

The sample holds many counts of this clonotype. This chain links TRBV10-3 with TRBJ1-3; 7 bases are shared with TRBD1. The CDR3 extends over 15 amino acids. Trimming at V came to 5 bases and at J to 4 bases, leaving 8 bases not matched to a gene. Germline V gene lookup returns CDR1 ENHRY and CDR2 SYGVKD. This chain's CDR3 is CAISSETGIGNTIYF. In DNA form, the CDR3 reads TGTGCCATCAGTTCCGAGACAGGGATCGGAAACACCATATATTTT.

There are many counts of this clonotype. The chain combines TRBV11-2 with TRBJ1-1; D is unclear. The CDR3 totals 13 residues. V was pared by 4 bases and J by 0 bases, with 6 bases between. Per germline, CDR1 SGHAT and CDR2 FQNNGV. DNA of the CDR3: TGTGCCAGCAGCTGGAACATGAACACTGAAGCTTTCTTT. As protein: CASSWNMNTEAFF.

In this sample, this clonotype turned up many times. The chain combines TRBV11-2 with TRBJ2-5; TRBD1 or TRBD2 may be the D gene (5 bases each). Between the trimmed V and J ends, which lost 3 bases and 3 bases, there was a span of 11 bases. The CDR3 contains 14 residues. Germline V lookup: CDR1 SGHAT, CDR2 FQNNGV. CDR3 DNA: TGTGCCAGCAGCTTGGGACGTCTAAAAGAGACCCAGTACTTC. Its protein product is CASSLGRLKETQYF.

The table lists this clonotype with a few counts. The chain uses TRBV6-5 and TRBJ2-1, with D tentatively TRBD1 (5 bases). This CDR3 has 17 residues. Germline-derived CDR1 and CDR2 are MNHEY and SVGAGI. Trimming pared 2 bases from V and 4 bases from J, leaving 18 bases between. This CDR3 reads CASSYVGVGALYNEQFF. Here the CDR3 DNA reads TGTGCCAGCAGTTACGTGGGTGTAGGGGCCCTTTACAATGAGCAGTTCTTC.

The sample holds a few counts of this clonotype. The chain uses TRBV6-2 or TRBV6-3 and TRBJ2-3; 8 positions match TRBD2. Unmatched junction bases numbered 9, after V lost 6 bases and J lost 4 bases. The V gene's germline CDR1 is MNHEY and CDR2 SVGEGT. The CDR3 runs to 15 residues. CDR3 in DNA: TGTGCCAGCAGCATCGGGAGGGCCCGTTCAGATACGCAGTATTTT. It yields the protein CASSIGRARSDTQYF.

This clonotype was observed many times. V is TRBV2 and J is TRBJ2-7; weak D call: TRBD1 (5 bases). This CDR3 has 15 residues. Germline V gives CDR1 SNHLY, CDR2 FYNNEI. The V gene lost 7 bases and the J gene lost 0 bases, with 16 bases spanning the gap. The CDR3 loop reads CASIPGMGSSYEQYF. DNA of the CDR3: TGTGCCAGCATCCCAGGGATGGGAAGCTCCTACGAGCAGTACTTC.

The chain joins TRBV10-1 to TRBJ1-1, with D perhaps TRBD1 (6 bases). Deletions cut 3 bases from V and 10 bases from J, with 18 bases between. CDR1 and CDR2 (germline): WNHNN, SYGVQD (reference sequence). The CDR3 has 14 amino acids. The CDR3 sequence: CASSETGTHGGAFF. DNA for the CDR3: TGCGCCAGCAGTGAAACCGGGACACACGGTGGAGCTTTCTTT.

This clonotype has a count of ten or more. The chain is built from TRBV28 and TRBJ1-2; maybe TRBD1 (5 bases). The V gene lost 7 bases and the J gene lost 6 bases, with 12 bases spanning the gap. CDR3 length: 12 residues. Per germline, CDR1 MDHEN and CDR2 SYDVKM. The CDR3 loop reads CASNQGVDGYTF. CDR3 DNA: TGTGCCAGCAACCAGGGTGTTGATGGCTACACCTTC.

This clonotype was seen only a few times. V usage is TRBV18 and J usage is TRBJ1-3, with unresolved D. CDR3 size: 14 residues. Germline assignment: CDR1 KGHSH and CDR2 LQKENI. V dropped 0 bases and J dropped 4 bases, with 7 bases sitting between them. As DNA, the CDR3 is TGTGCCAGCTCACCACCGCCCCTCGGAAACACCATATATTTT. Protein: CASSPPPLGNTIYF.

Many counts were recorded for this clonotype. The rearrangement links TRBV30 to TRBJ2-1; D is uncertain. CDR3 length: 11 residues. The V end lost 3 bases, the J end lost 5 bases, and 5 bases lay between the germline ends. Germline V gene sequence: CDR1 GTSNPN, CDR2 SVGIG (reference sequence). The CDR3 sequence: CAWSYNNEQFF. The CDR3 DNA reads as TGTGCCTGGAGCTATAACAATGAGCAGTTCTTC. Full variable domain (rest looked up from reference TRBV30 and TRBJ2-1): SQTIHQWPATLVQPVGSPLSLECTVEGTSNPNLYWYRQAAGRGLQLLFYSVGIGQISSEVPQNLSASRPQDRQFILSSKKLLLSDSGFYLCAWSYNNEQFFGPGTRLTVL.

This clonotype has a handful of counts. This chain joins TRBV30 and TRBJ1-1; the D is unclear. Germline CDR1 GTSNPN, CDR2 SVGIG (reference sequence). The ends were cut back, 4 bases at V and 0 bases at J, with 3 bases in the middle. The CDR3 sequence is 11 residues long. CDR3 nucleotide sequence: TGTGCCTGGACACTGAACACTGAAGCTTTCTTT. Protein product: CAWTLNTEAFF.